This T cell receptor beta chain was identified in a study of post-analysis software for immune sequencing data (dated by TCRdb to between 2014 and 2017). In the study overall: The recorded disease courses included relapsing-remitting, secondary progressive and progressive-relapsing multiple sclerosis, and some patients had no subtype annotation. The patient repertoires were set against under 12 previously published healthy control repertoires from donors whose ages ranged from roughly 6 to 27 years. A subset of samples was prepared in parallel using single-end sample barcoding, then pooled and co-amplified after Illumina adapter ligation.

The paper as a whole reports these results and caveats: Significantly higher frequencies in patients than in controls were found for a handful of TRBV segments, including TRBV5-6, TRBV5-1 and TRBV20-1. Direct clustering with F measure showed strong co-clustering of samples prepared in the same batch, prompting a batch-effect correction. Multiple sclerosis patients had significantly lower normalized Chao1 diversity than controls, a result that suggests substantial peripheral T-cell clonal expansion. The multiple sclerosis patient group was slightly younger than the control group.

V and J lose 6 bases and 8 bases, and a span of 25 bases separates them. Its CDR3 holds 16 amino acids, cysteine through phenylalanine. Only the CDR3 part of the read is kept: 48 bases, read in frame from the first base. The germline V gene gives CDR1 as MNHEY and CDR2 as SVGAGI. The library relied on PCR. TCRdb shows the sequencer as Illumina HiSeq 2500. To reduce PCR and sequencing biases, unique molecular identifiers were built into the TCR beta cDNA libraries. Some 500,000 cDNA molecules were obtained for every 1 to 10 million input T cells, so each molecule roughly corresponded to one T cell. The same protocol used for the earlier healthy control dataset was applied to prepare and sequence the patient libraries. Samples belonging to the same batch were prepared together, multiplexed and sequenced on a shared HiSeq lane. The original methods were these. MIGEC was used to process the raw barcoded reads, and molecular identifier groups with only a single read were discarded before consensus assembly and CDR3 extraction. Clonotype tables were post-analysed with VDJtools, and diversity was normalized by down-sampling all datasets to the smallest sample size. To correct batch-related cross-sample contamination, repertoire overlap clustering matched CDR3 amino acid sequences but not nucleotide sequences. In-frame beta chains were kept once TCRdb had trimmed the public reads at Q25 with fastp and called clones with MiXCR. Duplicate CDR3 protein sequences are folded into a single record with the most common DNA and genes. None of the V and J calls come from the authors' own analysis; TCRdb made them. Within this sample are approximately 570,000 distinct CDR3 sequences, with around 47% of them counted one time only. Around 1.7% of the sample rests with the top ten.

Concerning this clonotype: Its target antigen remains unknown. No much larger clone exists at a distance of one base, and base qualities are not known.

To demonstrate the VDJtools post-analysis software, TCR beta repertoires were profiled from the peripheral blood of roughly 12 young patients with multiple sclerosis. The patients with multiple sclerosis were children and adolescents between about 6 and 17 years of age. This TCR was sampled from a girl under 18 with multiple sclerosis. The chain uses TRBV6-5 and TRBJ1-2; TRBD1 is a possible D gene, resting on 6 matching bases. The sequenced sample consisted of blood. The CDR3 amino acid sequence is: CASSLYSGPTGRGYTF. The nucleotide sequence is TGTGCCAGCAGCCTTTACTCGGGCCCCACAGGGAGAGGCTACACCTTC.